This TCR beta chain derives from a study of T cells in Graves' hyperthyroidism and ophthalmopathy. Study-wide context: At initial diagnosis, before any treatment had begun, peripheral blood was obtained.

The source material, RNA transcripts, was used to amplify TCR beta CDR3 regions. Initially, a first-round RT-PCR of the TCR CDR3 employed the HTBI primer set. TCRdb re-called the multiplex PCR reads with MiXCR, one entry per CDR3 protein. Of under 800,000 distinct CDR3 sequences listed, approximately 15% are singletons. This CDR3 is built from 16 residues. Germline values: CDR1 MNHEY, CDR2 SVGEGT. After removal of 7 bases from V and 4 bases from J, the junction contained 14 bases not matched to a gene. This clonotype was seen more than once but under ten times. Its matching antigen is unknown. Study findings and constraints: Ophthalmopathy was distinguished from stable hyperthyroidism by 13 V-J signatures. Ophthalmopathy was model-predicted a median approximately 6.9 months pre-onset.

Sequencing was done on a sample of blood. The TCR was taken from a woman aged 18-29 years with Graves' hyperthyroidism. The chain has TRBV6-2 or TRBV6-3 and TRBJ2-3, with TRBD2 matching 7 bases. The CDR3 DNA reads TGTGCCAGCAAAAGAATGGGGAGCGGGATTCCAGATACGCAGTATTTT. Protein product: CASKRMGSGIPDTQYF.